This is a list of T cell receptor beta chains from one sample in a study of cytotoxic CD8 clonotypes in ibrutinib-treated CLL. Assay: immunoSEQ multiplex PCR; the TCRdb copy retains only in-frame clones and omits some. Found here are some 40,000 clones, 65% to 70% of them singletons; the top ten hold approximately 7.7%. The sequencing used PBMCs, collected at disease progression, from a patient treated with ibrutinib. Receptor source: a human donor with chronic lymphocytic leukemia. The CDR3 runs from the conserved cysteine through the conserved F or W. D genes are given only for firm matches. Only some rows state a clone size, as once, few, many or a class for expanded clones.

.,13,TRBV19,TRBD1,TRBJ2-7,CASSLRQGYEQYF,TGTGCCAGTAGTCTCCGACAGGGTTACGAGCAGTACTTC
.,14,TRBV18,.,TRBJ2-7,CASSPPVGSYEQYF,TGTGCCAGCTCACCACCCGTCGGAAGCTACGAGCAGTACTTC
.,15,TRBV15,.,TRBJ2-6,CATSLDRSGANVLTF,TGTGCCACCAGCCTTGACCGCTCTGGGGCCAACGTCCTGACTTTC
.,15,TRBV5-1,.,TRBJ2-3,CASSPVGGGADTQYF,TGCGCCAGCAGCCCGGTGGGGGGTGGTGCAGATACGCAGTATTTT
.,16,TRBV28,.,TRBJ1-6,CASSFMRGRDNSPLHF,TGTGCCAGCAGTTTTATGAGGGGCAGGGATAATTCACCCCTCCACTTT
.,16,TRBV7-2,.,TRBJ2-3,CASSHWESASTDTQYF,TGTGCCAGCAGCCACTGGGAGTCAGCTAGCACAGATACGCAGTATTTT
few,14,TRBV5-6,.,TRBJ2-7,CASSSPEGRYEQYF,TGTGCCAGCAGCTCCCCGGAGGGCCGCTACGAGCAGTACTTC
few,14,TRBV7-2,.,TRBJ2-2,CASRLGWFTGELFF,TGTGCCAGCAGACTAGGTTGGTTCACCGGGGAGCTGTTTTTT
.,15,TRBV19,TRBD2,TRBJ2-2,CASSIWTSQTGELFF,TGTGCCAGTAGTATATGGACTAGCCAAACCGGGGAGCTGTTTTTT
.,14,TRBV30,.,TRBJ1-5,CAWSSVGTNQPQHF,TGTGCCTGGAGTTCGGTAGGGACCAATCAGCCCCAGCATTTT
.,16,TRBV5-1,.,TRBJ1-3,CASRPAGTFAGNTIYF,TGCGCCAGCAGGCCAGCAGGGACCTTCGCTGGAAACACCATATATTTT
.,12,TRBV7-2,.,TRBJ2-3,CASSLGTDTQYF,TGTGCCAGCAGCTTGGGCACAGATACGCAGTATTTT
.,16,TRBV4-3,.,TRBJ2-6,CASRPTLAGVEIGLTF,TGCGCCAGCAGACCAACCCTGGCAGGGGTGGAAATAGGCCTGACTTTC
few,16,TRBV7-9,.,TRBJ2-5,CASSSNTEWGQETQYF,TGTGCCAGCAGCTCCAATACGGAGTGGGGCCAAGAGACCCAGTACTTC
once,16,TRBV4-3,TRBD2,TRBJ2-3,CASSQGLAGLPDTQYF,TGCGCCAGCAGCCAAGGACTAGCGGGATTACCCGATACGCAGTATTTT
.,13,TRBV15,TRBD1,TRBJ2-7,CATSTGTGTEQYF,TGTGCCACCAGCACGGGGACAGGGACCGAGCAGTACTTC
.,14,TRBV2,TRBD1,TRBJ2-2,CASSDQGAYGELFF,TGTGCCAGCAGTGACCAGGGGGCGTACGGGGAGCTGTTTTTT
few,17,TRBV7-3,.,TRBJ2-6,CASRNSRTTLGANVLTF,TGTGCCAGCAGAAATTCTCGGACAACCCTCGGGGCCAACGTCCTGACTTTC
few,15,TRBV6-5,.,TRBJ1-3,CASRSSGMSGNTIYF,TGTGCCAGCAGGTCTTCAGGGATGTCAGGAAACACCATATATTTT
once,15,TRBV9,.,TRBJ2-1,CASSVTGSSYNEQFF,TGTGCCAGCAGCGTAACGGGGAGCTCCTACAATGAGCAGTTCTTC
few,15,TRBV14,.,TRBJ1-1,CASSQTRRGGTEAFF,TGTGCCAGCAGCCAAACCCGACGGGGGGGGACTGAAGCTTTCTTT
.,16,TRBV9,.,TRBJ2-2,CASSVANQGGTGELFF,TGTGCCAGCAGCGTAGCAAATCAGGGTGGCACCGGGGAGCTGTTTTTT
.,15,TRBV6-5,TRBD2,TRBJ2-1,CASSYTQRAGGEQFF,TGTGCCAGCAGTTATACCCAGCGGGCGGGGGGTGAGCAGTTCTTC
.,13,TRBV19,.,TRBJ1-6,CASSRGGQTPLHF,TGTGCCAGTAGTAGAGGTGGCCAGACACCCCTCCACTTT
once,15,TRBV15,.,TRBJ1-3,CATSRDRGSGNTIYF,TGTGCCACCAGCAGAGACAGGGGCTCTGGAAACACCATATATTTT
medium-sized,15,TRBV18,TRBD1,TRBJ2-7,CASSPPGQGAGEQYF,TGTGCCAGCTCACCACCGGGACAGGGGGCTGGCGAGCAGTACTTC
.,15,TRBV11-3,TRBD1,TRBJ2-7,CASSLERGGGREQYF,TGTGCCAGCAGCTTAGAACGAGGGGGCGGGCGCGAGCAGTACTTC
.,13,TRBV5-6,.,TRBJ2-5,CASSFRVSETQYF,TGTGCCAGCAGCTTCAGGGTCTCAGAGACCCAGTACTTC
.,14,TRBV5-1,.,TRBJ2-5,CASSLAAAVGTQYF,TGCGCCAGCAGCTTGGCGGCAGCCGTCGGGACCCAGTACTTC
.,14,TRBV4-3,.,TRBJ1-2,CASTPNWGNYGYTF,TGCGCCAGCACCCCCAATTGGGGTAACTATGGCTACACCTTC
.,13,TRBV5-4,.,TRBJ2-7,CASSGEDAYEQYF,TGTGCCAGCAGCGGGGAGGACGCCTACGAGCAGTACTTC